This T cell receptor beta chain was identified in a study of blood T cells in healthy people across ages. Points from the study as a whole: Estimated diversity across one million T cells was deemed an underestimate. Among T cells, TCR beta diversity per million cells dropped roughly linearly as age rose.

As for this clonotype: Its specificity is not known.

Through a sample-barcoded 5' primer and a J-beta primer mix, a second PCR was run for roughly 6 to 12 cycles. TCRdb used MiXCR to reprocess the 5' RACE reads, holding one entry per CDR3 protein. The repertoire includes more than 1,400,000 distinct CDR3 sequences, around 39% of them detected once, and 7.9% sits in the top ten. CDR1 SGHAT and CDR2 FQDESV come from the germline V gene (reference sequence). Unmatched junction bases numbered 11, after V lost 3 bases and J lost 0 bases. The CDR3 spans 18 residues. The V and J genes are TRBV11-1 and TRBJ2-3; 8 positions agree with TRBD2. Sequences were obtained from blood. The TCR originated in a woman younger than 30 in good health. The CDR3 DNA reads as TGTGCCAGCAGCTTGGGGGCATCTAGCGGGCTTAGCACAGATACGCAGTATTTT. Translated: CASSLGASSGLSTDTQYF.